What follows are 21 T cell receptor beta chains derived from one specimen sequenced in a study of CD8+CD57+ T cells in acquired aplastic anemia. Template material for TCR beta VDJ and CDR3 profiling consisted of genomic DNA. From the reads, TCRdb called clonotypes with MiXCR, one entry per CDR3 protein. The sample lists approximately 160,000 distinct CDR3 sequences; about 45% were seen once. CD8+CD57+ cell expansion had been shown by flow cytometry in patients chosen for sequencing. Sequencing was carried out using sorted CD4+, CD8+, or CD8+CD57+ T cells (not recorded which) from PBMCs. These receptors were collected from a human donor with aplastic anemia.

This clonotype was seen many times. CDR3 loop: CSGKQGMDYGYTF. Here the CDR3 DNA reads TGCAGTGGGAAACAGGGGATGGACTATGGCTACACCTTC. The rearrangement uses TRBV20-1 and TRBJ1-2, with 7 bases identical to TRBD1. The ends lost 7 bases at V and 3 bases at J; junction bases unmatched: 8. CDR1 is DFQATT, CDR2 SNEGSKA, per germline (reference sequence). The CDR3 has 13 residues.

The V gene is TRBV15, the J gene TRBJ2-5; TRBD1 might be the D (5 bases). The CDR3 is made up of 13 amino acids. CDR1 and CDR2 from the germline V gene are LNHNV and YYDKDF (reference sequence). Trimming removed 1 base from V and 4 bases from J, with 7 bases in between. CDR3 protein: CATSRGQLETQYF. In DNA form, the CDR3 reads TGTGCCACCAGCAGAGGACAGCTAGAGACCCAGTACTTC.

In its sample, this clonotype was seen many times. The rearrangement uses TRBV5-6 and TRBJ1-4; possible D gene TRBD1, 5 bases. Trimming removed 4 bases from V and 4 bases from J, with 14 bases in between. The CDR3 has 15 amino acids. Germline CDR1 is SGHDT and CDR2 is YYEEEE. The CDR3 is CASSLDRGVNEKLFF. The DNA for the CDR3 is TGTGCCAGCAGCCTGGACCGAGGGGTTAATGAAAAACTGTTTTTT.

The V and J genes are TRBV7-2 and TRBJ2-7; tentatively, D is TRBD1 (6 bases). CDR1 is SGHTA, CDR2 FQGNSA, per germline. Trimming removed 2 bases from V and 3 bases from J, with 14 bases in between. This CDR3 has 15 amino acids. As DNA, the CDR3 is TGTGCCAGCAGCTTAAGCCAGGGGAGTTTCTACGAGCAGTACTTC. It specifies CASSLSQGSFYEQYF. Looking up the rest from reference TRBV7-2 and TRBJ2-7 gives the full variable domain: GAGVSQSPSNKVTEKGKDVELRCDPISGHTALYWYRQSLGQGLEFLIYFQGNSAPDKSGLPSDRFSAERTGGSVSTLTIQRTQQEDSAVYLCASSLSQGSFYEQYFGPGTRLTVT.

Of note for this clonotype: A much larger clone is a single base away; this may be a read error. The CDR3 region is CASSFLRGALF. The DNA for the CDR3 is TGTGCCAGCAGTTTTTTACGGGGAGCTCTCTTT. This rearrangement joins TRBV28 to TRBJ1-1; D gene ambiguous. The CDR3 covers 11 residues. Germline CDR1 and CDR2: MDHEN and SYDVKM. Using reference TRBV28 and TRBJ1-1 for the parts outside the CDR3, the full variable domain is DVKVTQSSRYLVKRTGEKVFLECVQDMDHENMFWYRQDPGLGLRLIYFSYDVKMKEKGDIPEGYSVSREKKERFSLILESASTNQTSMYLCASSFLRGALFGQGTRLTVV.

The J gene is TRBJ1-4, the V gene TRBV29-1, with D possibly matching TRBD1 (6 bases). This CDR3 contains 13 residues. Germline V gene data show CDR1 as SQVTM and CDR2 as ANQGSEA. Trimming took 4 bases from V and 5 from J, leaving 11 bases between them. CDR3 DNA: TGCAGCGTTGCCCCTACAGGGAATGAAAAACTGTTTTTT. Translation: CSVAPTGNEKLFF.

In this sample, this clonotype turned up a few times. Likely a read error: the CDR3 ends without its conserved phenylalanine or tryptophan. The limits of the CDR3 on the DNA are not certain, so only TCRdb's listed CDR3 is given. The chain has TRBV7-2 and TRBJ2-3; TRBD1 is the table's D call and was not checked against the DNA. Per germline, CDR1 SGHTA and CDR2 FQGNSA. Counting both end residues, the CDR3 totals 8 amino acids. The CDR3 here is CASSPRTG.

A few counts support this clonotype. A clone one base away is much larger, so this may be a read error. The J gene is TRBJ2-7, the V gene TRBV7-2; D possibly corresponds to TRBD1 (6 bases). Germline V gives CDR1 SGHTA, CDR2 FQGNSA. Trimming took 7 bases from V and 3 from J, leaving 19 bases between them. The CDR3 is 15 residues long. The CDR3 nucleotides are TGTGCCAGCACCCGAAATAGGCAGGGGATCTACGAGCAGTACTTC. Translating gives CASTRNRQGIYEQYF.

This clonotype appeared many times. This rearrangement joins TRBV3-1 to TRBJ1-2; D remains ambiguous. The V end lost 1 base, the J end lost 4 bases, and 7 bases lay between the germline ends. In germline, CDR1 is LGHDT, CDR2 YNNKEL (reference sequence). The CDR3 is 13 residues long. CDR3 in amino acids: CASSQGVLYGYTF. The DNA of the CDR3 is TGTGCCAGCAGCCAAGGGGTTCTCTATGGCTACACCTTC.

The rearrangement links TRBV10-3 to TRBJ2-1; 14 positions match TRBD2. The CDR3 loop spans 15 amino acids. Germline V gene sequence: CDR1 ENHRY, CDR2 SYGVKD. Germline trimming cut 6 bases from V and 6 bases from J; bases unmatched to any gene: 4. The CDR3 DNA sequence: TGTGCCATCAGGGGACTAGCGGGAGTGAGCAATGAGCAGTTCTTC. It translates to CAIRGLAGVSNEQFF.

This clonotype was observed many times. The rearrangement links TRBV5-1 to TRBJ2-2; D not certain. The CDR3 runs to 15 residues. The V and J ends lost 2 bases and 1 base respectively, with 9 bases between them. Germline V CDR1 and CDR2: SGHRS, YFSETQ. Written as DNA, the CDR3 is TGCGCCAGCAGCTTTGGTGGGGTGAACACCGGGGAGCTGTTTTTT. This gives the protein CASSFGGVNTGELFF.

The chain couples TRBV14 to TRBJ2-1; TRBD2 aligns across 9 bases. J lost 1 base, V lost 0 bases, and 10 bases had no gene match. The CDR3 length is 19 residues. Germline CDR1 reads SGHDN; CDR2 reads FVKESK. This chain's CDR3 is CASSQDCGAGGCSYNEQFF. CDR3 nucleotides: TGTGCCAGCAGCCAAGATTGTGGCGCGGGAGGGTGTTCCTACAATGAGCAGTTCTTC.

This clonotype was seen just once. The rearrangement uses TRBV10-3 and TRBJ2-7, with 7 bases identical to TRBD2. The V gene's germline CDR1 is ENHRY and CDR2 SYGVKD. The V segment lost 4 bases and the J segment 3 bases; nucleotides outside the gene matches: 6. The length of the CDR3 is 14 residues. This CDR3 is CAISASSGHYEQYF. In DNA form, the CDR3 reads TGTGCCATCAGTGCTTCTAGCGGTCACTACGAGCAGTACTTC.

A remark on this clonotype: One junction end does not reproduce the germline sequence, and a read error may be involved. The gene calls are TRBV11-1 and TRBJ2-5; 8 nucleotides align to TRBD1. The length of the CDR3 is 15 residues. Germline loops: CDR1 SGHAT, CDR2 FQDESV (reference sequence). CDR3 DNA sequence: TGTGCCAGCAGCTCCCGGACAGGGCCGGAAGAGACCCAGTACTTT. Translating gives CASSSRTGPEETQYF.

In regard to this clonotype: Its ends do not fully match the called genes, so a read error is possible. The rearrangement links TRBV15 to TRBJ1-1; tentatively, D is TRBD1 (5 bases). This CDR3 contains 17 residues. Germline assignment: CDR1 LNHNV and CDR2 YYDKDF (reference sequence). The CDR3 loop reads CATSGDLGASMNTEAFF. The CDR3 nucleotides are TGTGCCACCAGCGGAGACCTAGGGGCCTCAATGAACACTGAAGCTTTCTTT.

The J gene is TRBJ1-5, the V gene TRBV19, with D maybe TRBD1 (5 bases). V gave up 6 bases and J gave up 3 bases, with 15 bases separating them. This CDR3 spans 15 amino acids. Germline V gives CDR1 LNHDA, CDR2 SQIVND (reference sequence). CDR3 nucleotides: TGTGCCAGTAGAACGGGGGGGTCCAACAATCAGCCCCAGCATTTT. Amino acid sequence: CASRTGGSNNQPQHF.

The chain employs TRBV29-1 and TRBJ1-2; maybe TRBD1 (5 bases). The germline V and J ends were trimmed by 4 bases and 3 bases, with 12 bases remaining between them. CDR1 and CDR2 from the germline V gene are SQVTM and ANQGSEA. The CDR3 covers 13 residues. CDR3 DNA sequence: TGCAGCGTTGGGGGGGGTGTGGACTATGGCTACACCTTC. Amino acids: CSVGGGVDYGYTF.

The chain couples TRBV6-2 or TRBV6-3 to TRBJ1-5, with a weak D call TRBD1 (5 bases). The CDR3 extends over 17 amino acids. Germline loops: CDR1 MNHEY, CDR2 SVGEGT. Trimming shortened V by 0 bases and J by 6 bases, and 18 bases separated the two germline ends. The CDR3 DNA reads TGTGCCAGCAGTTACTCCGGCATGAGGGACTTGGGTCAGCCCCAGCATTTT. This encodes CASSYSGMRDLGQPQHF.

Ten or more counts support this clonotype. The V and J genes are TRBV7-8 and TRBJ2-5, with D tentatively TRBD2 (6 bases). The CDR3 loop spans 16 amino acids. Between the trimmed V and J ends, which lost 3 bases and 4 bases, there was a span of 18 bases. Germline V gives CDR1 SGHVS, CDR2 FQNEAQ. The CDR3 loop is CASSFSETRVGETQYF. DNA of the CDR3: TGTGCCAGCAGCTTTAGCGAGACTAGGGTGGGAGAGACCCAGTACTTC.

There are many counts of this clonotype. DNA of the CDR3: TGTGCCAGTAGGGTCGTACAGCCACCTCTGAACACTGAAGCTTTCTTT. This codes for CASRVVQPPLNTEAFF. The chain links TRBV19 to TRBJ1-1; no reliable D call. CDR1 and CDR2 (germline): LNHDA, SQIVND (reference sequence). CDR3 length equals 16 residues. The V end lost 6 bases, the J end lost 0 bases, and 17 bases lay between the germline ends.

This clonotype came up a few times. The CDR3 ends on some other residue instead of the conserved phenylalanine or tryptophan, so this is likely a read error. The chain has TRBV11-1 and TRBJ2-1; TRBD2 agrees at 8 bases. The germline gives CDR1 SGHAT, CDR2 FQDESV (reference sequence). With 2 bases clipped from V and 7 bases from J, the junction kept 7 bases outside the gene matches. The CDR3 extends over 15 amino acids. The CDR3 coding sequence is TGTGCCAGCAGCTTATCGCGACTAGCGAGTAATGAGCAGTTCCTC. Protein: CASSLSRLASNEQFL.